This T cell receptor (beta chain) was identified during a study of regulatory T cells in long-lasting Graves disease. Time point meaning: newly diagnosed GD, antithyroid drugs for less than 3 months. With RNA extracted from PBMCs as input, the TCR library was made. This clonotype was found many times. The TCR beta library used iRepertoire HTBI primers with Arm-PCR amplification of CDR3. One entry per CDR3 protein results from TCRdb running MiXCR on the multiplex PCR reads. Among roughly 610,000 distinct CDR3 sequences listed, roughly a sixth were seen once. The sample also formed part of further work on T cells in Graves' hyperthyroidism and ophthalmopathy.

The sequencing used peripheral blood mononuclear cells (PBMCs), collected at new diagnosis, from a patient treated with antithyroid drugs. This clonotype was obtained from a man in his late teens or twenties with Graves disease.

The CDR3 DNA follows: TGTGCCAGCAGTCCCGGACTAGCGGGAGGGCCGCGGAGGTACGAGCAGTACTTC. This translates into CASSPGLAGGPRRYEQYF. The chain has TRBV11-2 and TRBJ2-7, with TRBD2 identical over 15 bases. Unmatched junction bases numbered 13, after V lost 6 bases and J lost 4 bases. Germline V gene lookup returns CDR1 SGHAT and CDR2 FQNNGV. The CDR3 totals 18 residues.